This TCR beta chain comes out of a study of T cells in Graves' hyperthyroidism and ophthalmopathy. This clonotype was recorded many times. CDR1 is MNHEY, CDR2 SMNVEV, per germline (reference sequence). This CDR3 has 16 amino acids. V shed 3 bases, J shed 0 bases, and the junction held 3 bases outside the gene matches. It was RNA transcripts that yielded the amplified TCR beta CDR3 regions. In the first-round RT-PCR of the TCR CDR3, the HTBI primer set was used. TCRdb recomputed calls from the multiplex PCR reads with MiXCR, one row per CDR3 protein. The sample contains some 740,000 distinct CDR3 sequences, 14% of which appear only once.

The sequenced material came from blood. The chain carries TRBV27 and TRBJ1-5, with 9 bases matching TRBD1. The origin of this receptor is a woman between 18 and 29 years old with Graves' hyperthyroidism. The chain's CDR3 is CASSFGTGFSNQPQHF. The DNA for the CDR3 is TGTGCCAGCAGTTTCGGGACAGGGTTTAGCAATCAGCCCCAGCATTTT.